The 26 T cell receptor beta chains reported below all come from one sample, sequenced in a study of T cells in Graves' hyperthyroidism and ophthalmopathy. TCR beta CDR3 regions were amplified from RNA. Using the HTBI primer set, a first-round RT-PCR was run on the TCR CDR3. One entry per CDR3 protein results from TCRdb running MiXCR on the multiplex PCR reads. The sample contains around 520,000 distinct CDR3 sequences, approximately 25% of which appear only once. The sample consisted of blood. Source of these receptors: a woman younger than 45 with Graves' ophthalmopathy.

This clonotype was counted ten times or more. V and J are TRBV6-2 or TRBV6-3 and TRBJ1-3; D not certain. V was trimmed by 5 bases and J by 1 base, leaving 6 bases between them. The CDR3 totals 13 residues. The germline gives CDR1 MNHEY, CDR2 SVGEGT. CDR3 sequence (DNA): TGTGCCAGCAGTAGAGATTCTGGAAACACCATATATTTT. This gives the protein CASSRDSGNTIYF.

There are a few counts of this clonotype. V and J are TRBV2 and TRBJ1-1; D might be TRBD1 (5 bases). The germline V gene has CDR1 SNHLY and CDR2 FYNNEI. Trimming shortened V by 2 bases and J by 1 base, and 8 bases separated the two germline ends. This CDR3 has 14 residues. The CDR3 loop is CASSEQGWNTEAFF. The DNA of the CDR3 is TGTGCCAGCAGTGAACAGGGATGGAACACTGAAGCTTTCTTT. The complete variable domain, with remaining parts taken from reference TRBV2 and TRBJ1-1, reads EPEVTQTPSHQVTQMGQEVILRCVPISNHLYFYWYRQILGQKVEFLVSFYNNEISEKSEIFDDQFSVERPDGSNFTLKIRSTKLEDSAMYFCASSEQGWNTEAFFGQGTRLTVV.

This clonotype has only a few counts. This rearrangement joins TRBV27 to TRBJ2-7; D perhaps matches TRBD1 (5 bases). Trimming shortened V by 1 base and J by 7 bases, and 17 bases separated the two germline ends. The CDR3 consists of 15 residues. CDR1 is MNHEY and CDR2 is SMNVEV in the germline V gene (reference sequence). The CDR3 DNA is TGTGCCAGCAGTTTATATGGCAGGGCAAAGGATGAGCAGTACTTC. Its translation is CASSLYGRAKDEQYF.

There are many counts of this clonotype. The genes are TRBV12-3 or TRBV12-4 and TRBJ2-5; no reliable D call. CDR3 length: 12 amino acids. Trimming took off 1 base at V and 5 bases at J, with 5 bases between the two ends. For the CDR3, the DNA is TGTGCCAGCAGTTTAGGACGGGAGACCCAGTACTTC. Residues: CASSLGRETQYF.

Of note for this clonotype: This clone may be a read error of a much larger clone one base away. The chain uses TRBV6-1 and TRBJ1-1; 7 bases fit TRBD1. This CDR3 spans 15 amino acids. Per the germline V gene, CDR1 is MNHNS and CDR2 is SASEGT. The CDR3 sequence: CASTRVDRANTETFF. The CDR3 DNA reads TGTGCCAGCACCCGCGTCGACAGGGCGAACACTGAAACTTTCTTT.

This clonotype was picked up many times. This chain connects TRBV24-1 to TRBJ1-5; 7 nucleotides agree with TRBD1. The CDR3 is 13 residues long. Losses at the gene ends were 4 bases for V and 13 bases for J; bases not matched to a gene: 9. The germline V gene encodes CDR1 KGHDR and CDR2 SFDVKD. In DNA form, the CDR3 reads TGTGCCACCAGTGACGTGGACAGGAAGGCTCAGCATTTT. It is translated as CATSDVDRKAQHF.

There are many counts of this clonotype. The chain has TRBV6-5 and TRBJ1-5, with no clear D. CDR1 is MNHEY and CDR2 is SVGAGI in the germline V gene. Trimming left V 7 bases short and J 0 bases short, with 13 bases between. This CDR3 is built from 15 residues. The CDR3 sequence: CASISEPYSNQPQHF. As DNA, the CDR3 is TGTGCCAGCATTTCTGAGCCATATAGCAATCAGCCCCAGCATTTT.

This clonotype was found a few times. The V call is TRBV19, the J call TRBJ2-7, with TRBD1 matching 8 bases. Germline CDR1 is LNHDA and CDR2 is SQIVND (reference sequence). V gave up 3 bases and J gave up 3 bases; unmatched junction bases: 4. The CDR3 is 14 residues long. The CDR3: CASSMTGDNYEQYF. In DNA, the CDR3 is TGTGCCAGTAGTATGACAGGGGACAACTACGAGCAGTACTTC.

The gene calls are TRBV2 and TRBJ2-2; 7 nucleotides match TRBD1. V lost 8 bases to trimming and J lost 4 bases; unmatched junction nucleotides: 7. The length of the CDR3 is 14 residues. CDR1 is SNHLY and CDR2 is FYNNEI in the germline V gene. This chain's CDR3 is CASDQTGATGELFF. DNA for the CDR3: TGTGCCAGCGATCAAACAGGGGCCACCGGGGAGCTGTTTTTT.

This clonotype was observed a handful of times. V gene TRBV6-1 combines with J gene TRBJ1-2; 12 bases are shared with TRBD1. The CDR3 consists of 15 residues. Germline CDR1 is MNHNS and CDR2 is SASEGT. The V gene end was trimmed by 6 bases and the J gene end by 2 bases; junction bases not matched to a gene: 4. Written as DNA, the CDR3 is TGTGCCAGCAGCCAAGGGACAGGGGGCAACTATGGCTACACCTTC. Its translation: CASSQGTGGNYGYTF.

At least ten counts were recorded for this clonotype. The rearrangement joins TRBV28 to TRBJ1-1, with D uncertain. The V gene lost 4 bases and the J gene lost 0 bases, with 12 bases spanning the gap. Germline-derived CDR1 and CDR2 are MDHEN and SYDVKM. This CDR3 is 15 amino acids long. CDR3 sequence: CASSSLEDMNTEAFF. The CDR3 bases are TGTGCCAGCAGTTCCCTGGAAGATATGAACACTGAAGCTTTCTTT.

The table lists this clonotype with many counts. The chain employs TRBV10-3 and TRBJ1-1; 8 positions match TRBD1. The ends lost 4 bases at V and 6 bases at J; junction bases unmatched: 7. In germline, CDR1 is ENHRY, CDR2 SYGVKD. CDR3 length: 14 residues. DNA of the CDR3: TGTGCCATCAGTGGGACAGGGTCCGGTGCTGAAGCTTTCTTT. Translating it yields CAISGTGSGAEAFF.

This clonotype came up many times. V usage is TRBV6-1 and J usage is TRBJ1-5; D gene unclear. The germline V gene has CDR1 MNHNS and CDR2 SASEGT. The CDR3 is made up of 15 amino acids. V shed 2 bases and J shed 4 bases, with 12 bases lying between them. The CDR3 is CASSEFWELNQPQHF. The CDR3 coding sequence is TGTGCCAGCAGTGAATTTTGGGAGCTTAATCAGCCCCAGCATTTT.

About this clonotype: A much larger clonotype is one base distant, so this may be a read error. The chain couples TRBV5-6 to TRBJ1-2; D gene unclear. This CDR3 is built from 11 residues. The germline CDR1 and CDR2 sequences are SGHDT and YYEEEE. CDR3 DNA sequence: TGTGCCAGCAGCGATAGATTTGGCTACAGCTTC. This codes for CASSDRFGYSF.

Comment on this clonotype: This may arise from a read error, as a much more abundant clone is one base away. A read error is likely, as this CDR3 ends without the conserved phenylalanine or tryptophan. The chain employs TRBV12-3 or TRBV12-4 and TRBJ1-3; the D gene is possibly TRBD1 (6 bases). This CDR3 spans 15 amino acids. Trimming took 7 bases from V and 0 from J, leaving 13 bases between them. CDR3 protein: CASNTGLFSGNTIYS. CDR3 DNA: TGTGCCAGCAATACAGGGCTATTCTCTGGAAACACCATATATTCT.

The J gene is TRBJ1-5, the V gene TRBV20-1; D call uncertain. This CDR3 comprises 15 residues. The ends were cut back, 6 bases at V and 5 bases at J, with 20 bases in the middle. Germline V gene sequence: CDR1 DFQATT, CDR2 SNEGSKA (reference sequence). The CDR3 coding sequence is TGCAGTGCAGTGGTAGGGAGGTTGTCTCATCAGCCCCAGCATTTT. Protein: CSAVVGRLSHQPQHF.

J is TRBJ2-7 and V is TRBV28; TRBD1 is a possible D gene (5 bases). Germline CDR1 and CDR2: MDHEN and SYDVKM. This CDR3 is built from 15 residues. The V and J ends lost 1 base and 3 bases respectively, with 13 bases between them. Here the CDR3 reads CASSLSVRVVYEQYF. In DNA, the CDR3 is TGTGCCAGCAGTTTATCTGTCAGGGTGGTCTACGAGCAGTACTTC. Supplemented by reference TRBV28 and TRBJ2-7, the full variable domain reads DVKVTQSSRYLVKRTGEKVFLECVQDMDHENMFWYRQDPGLGLRLIYFSYDVKMKEKGDIPEGYSVSREKKERFSLILESASTNQTSMYLCASSLSVRVVYEQYFGPGTRLTVT.

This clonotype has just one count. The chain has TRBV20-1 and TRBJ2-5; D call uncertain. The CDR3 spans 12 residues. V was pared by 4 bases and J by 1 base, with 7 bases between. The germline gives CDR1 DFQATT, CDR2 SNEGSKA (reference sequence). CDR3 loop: CSAIAVQETQYF. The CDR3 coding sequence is TGCAGTGCTATTGCAGTCCAAGAGACCCAGTACTTC.

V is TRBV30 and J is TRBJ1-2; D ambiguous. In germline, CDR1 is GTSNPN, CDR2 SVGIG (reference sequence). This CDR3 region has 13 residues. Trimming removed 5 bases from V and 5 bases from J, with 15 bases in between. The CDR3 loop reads CAWEDDSWYGYTF. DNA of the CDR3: TGTGCCTGGGAAGACGATAGTTGGTATGGCTACACCTTC. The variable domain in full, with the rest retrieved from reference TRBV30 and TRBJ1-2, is SQTIHQWPATLVQPVGSPLSLECTVEGTSNPNLYWYRQAAGRGLQLLFYSVGIGQISSEVPQNLSASRPQDRQFILSSKKLLLSDSGFYLCAWEDDSWYGYTFGSGTRLTVV.

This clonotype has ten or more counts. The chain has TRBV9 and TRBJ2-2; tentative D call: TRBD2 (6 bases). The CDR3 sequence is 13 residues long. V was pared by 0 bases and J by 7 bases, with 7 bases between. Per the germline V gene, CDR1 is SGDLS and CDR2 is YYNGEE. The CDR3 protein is CASSVAEGGELFF. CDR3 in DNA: TGTGCCAGCAGCGTAGCGGAGGGCGGGGAGCTGTTTTTT.

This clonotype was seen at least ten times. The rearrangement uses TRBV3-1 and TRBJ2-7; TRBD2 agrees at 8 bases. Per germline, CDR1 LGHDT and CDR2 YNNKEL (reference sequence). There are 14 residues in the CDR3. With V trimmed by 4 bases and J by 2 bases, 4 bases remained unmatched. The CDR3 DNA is TGTGCCAGCAGCCTCAGCGGGGGCACCTACGAGCAGTACTTC. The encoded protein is CASSLSGGTYEQYF.

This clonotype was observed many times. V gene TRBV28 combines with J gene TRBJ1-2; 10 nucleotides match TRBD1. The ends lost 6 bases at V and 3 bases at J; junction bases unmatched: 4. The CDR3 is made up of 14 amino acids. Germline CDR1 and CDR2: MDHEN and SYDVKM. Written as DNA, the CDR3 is TGTGCCAGCAGCCAGACAGGGGGCTACTATGGCTACACCTTC. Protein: CASSQTGGYYGYTF.

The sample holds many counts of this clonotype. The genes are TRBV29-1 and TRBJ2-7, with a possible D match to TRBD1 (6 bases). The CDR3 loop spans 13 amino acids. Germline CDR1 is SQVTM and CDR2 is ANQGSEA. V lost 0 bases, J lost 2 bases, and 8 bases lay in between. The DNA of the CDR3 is TGCAGCGTTGAAGATGGGGGCACCTACGAGCAGTACTTC. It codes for CSVEDGGTYEQYF.

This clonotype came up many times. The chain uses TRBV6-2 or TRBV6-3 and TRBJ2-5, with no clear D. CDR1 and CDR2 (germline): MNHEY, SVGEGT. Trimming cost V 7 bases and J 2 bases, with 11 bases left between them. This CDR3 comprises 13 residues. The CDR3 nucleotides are TGTGCCAGCACTCGTTCGGCTCAAGAGACCCAGTACTTC. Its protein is CASTRSAQETQYF.

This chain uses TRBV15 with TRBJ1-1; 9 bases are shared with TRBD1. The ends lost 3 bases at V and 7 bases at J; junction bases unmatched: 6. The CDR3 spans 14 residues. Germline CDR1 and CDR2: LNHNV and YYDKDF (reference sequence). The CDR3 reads CATSRTGGGSEAFF. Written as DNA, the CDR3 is TGTGCCACCAGCAGGACAGGGGGAGGGAGTGAAGCTTTCTTT.

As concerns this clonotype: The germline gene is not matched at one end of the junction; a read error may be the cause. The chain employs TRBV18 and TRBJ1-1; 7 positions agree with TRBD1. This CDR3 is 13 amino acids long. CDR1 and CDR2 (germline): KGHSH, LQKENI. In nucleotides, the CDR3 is TGTGTCAGCTCACGAGACAGGGAAACTGAAGCTTTCTTT. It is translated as CVSSRDRETEAFF.